The 11 T cell receptor beta chains listed next were all sequenced from one sample in a study of shared clonotypes between healthy human individuals. Sequencing used immunoSEQ multiplex PCR; TCRdb keeps in-frame clones, though not all of them. The sample holds 2.3 million or so clones, about 92% seen once. Sequencing used naive CD4+ T cells from PBMCs. Subset meaning: CD45RA+ positively selected. Source of these receptors: a man between 18 and 29 years old in good health. Some clones in this sample may be carry-over from other donors' samples.

The rearrangement joins TRBV5-4 to TRBJ2-5, with 9 bases matching TRBD2. The end of the DNA aligns better with TRBJ2-7, so the J call may be wrong. The CDR3 length is 14 residues. Germline CDR1 and CDR2: SGHNT and YYREEE (reference sequence). The CDR3 region has the DNA TGTGCCAGCAGCTTGGGCGGGAGGGTGAGCGAGCAGTACTTC. This gives the protein CASSLGGRVSEQYF.

The rearrangement links TRBV19 to TRBJ1-1; D gene unclear. CDR3 length equals 13 residues. The V and J ends lost 5 bases and 8 bases respectively, with 15 bases between them. The germline CDR1 and CDR2 sequences are LNHDA and SQIVND (reference sequence). Written as DNA, the CDR3 is TGTGCCAGTAGTGCTCCCGGGCAGCAAGAAGCTTTCTTT. As protein: CASSAPGQQEAFF.

This sequence joins TRBV28 and TRBJ2-7, with D tentatively TRBD1 or TRBD2 (5 bases each). V was clipped by 8 bases and J by 5 bases, with 22 bases between them. From germline, CDR1 is MDHEN and CDR2 SYDVKM. This CDR3 is 15 amino acids long. CDR3 in amino acids: CASPPAGTAPHEQYF. The CDR3 nucleotides are TGTGCCAGCCCCCCCGCCGGGACGGCCCCCCACGAGCAGTACTTC.

The count of this clone is one. The chain recombines TRBV28 with TRBJ1-2, with a weak D call TRBD1 (6 bases). Germline CDR1 is MDHEN and CDR2 is SYDVKM. This CDR3 comprises 14 residues. The V end lost 5 bases, the J end lost 3 bases, and 13 bases lay between the germline ends. The CDR3 DNA reads TGTGCCAGCAGTGTACCCGGGACACACTATGGCTACACCTTC. Its translation: CASSVPGTHYGYTF.

The chain employs TRBV15 and TRBJ2-5; no clear D gene. Germline V gene lookup returns CDR1 LNHNV and CDR2 YYDKDF (reference sequence). V was shortened by 3 bases and J by 1 base, with 3 bases between the two germline ends. The CDR3 spans 12 residues. The CDR3 DNA is TGTGCCACCAGCAGCCCCCAAGAGACCCAGTACTTC. It codes for CATSSPQETQYF. Using reference TRBV15 and TRBJ2-5 for the parts outside the CDR3, the full variable domain is DAMVIQNPRYQVTQFGKPVTLSCSQTLNHNVMYWYQQKSSQAPKLLFHYYDKDFNNEADTPDNFQSRRPNTSFCFLDIRSPGLGDTAMYLCATSSPQETQYFGPGTRLLVL.

The CDR3 DNA reads TGTGCCTGGAGTGCATCCAGTTTCGCTGAAGCTTTCTTT. As protein: CAWSASSFAEAFF. The chain recombines TRBV30 with TRBJ1-1; the D is unclear. CDR3 length equals 13 residues. Trimming removed 1 base from V and 6 bases from J, with 12 bases in between. Germline CDR1 reads GTSNPN; CDR2 reads SVGIG (reference sequence).

The chain combines TRBV7-2 with TRBJ1-5, with D perhaps matching TRBD1 (5 bases). The germline gives CDR1 SGHTA, CDR2 FQGNSA. Trimming left V 4 bases short and J 4 bases short, with 14 bases between. The length of the CDR3 is 15 residues. CDR3 nucleotides: TGTGCCAGCAGCTACAGGTCGGGGTTAAATCAGCCCCAGCATTTT. Amino acid sequence: CASSYRSGLNQPQHF.

This clone has only one observation. This chain connects TRBV10-2 to TRBJ2-1; perhaps TRBD2 as D (6 bases). Germline V gene lookup returns CDR1 WSHSY and CDR2 SAAADI. The germline V and J ends were trimmed by 7 bases and 8 bases, with 18 bases remaining between them. CDR3 length equals 14 residues. The CDR3 DNA reads as TGCGCCAGCAACGCAGGGAGGATTTTGGATGAGCAGTTCTTC. Its protein is CASNAGRILDEQFF.

The count of this clone is one. The rearrangement links TRBV30 to TRBJ2-6; D not resolved. The CDR3 covers 14 residues. Germline assignment: CDR1 GTSNPN and CDR2 SVGIG (reference sequence). Trimming removed 3 bases at V and 0 bases at J, with 6 bases between. CDR3 loop: CAWSRTSGANVLTF. The CDR3 region has the DNA TGTGCCTGGAGCAGGACCTCTGGGGCCAACGTCCTGACTTTC.

The rearrangement links TRBV2 to TRBJ1-2; TRBD1 is a possible D gene (6 bases). V shed 6 bases and J shed 3 bases, with 14 bases lying between them. The CDR3 runs to 14 residues. CDR1 is SNHLY, CDR2 FYNNEI, per germline. In nucleotides, the CDR3 is TGTGCCAGCAGGCCCGAGGGGGGCGACTATGGCTACACCTTC. Protein: CASRPEGGDYGYTF.

The chain carries TRBV19 and TRBJ1-1; no clear D gene. The CDR3 loop spans 17 amino acids. V lost 4 bases and J lost 0, with 18 bases in between. Germline loops: CDR1 LNHDA, CDR2 SQIVND (reference sequence). The CDR3 protein is CASSTGLLMRMNTEAFF. CDR3 bases: TGTGCCAGTAGTACGGGTCTCCTTATGAGGATGAACACTGAAGCTTTCTTT.